The 7 T cell receptor beta chains below come from one sample, sequenced in a study of vaccination effects on CD4 cells after COVID-19. Only in-frame clones appear in the TCRdb table, and some are missing; sequencing was by immunoSEQ multiplex PCR. The profile covers about 22,000 clones, with 70% to 80% appearing a single time and around 17% taken by the ten largest. These receptors' antigens are unknown. Before sequencing took place, the ViraFEST assay used viral peptide pools to expand antigen-specific CD4+ T cells. Following 10 days of culture, CD4+ T cells were isolated. From March to December 2020, the person had a SARS-CoV-2 infection that was confirmed by PCR. Sample: CD4+ T cells from PBMCs cultured with SARS-CoV-2 spike peptides, taken before COVID-19 vaccination. The receptor set was obtained from a human donor who had a prior SARS-CoV-2 infection.

The chain couples TRBV10-3 to TRBJ2-5, with 11 bases matching TRBD2. The V gene's germline CDR1 is ENHRY and CDR2 SYGVKD. The CDR3 covers 17 residues. With V trimmed by 6 bases and J by 1 base, 10 bases remained unmatched. CDR3 protein: CAIRKTAGTSGQETQYF. For the CDR3, the DNA is TGTGCCATCAGAAAAACGGCCGGGACTAGCGGCCAAGAGACCCAGTACTTC.

There are a few counts of this clone. The chain is built from TRBV7-2 and TRBJ1-2, with TRBD1 matching over 10 bases. With 5 bases clipped from V and 2 bases from J, the junction kept 2 bases outside the gene matches. Germline V lookup: CDR1 SGHTA, CDR2 FQGNSA. This CDR3 region has 14 residues. The CDR3 nucleotides read TGTGCCAGCAGCCCGGGACAGGGGAACTATGGCTACACCTTC. The encoded protein is CASSPGQGNYGYTF.

The rearrangement joins TRBV10-3 to TRBJ1-6, with D unresolved. V was trimmed by 4 bases and J by 10 bases, leaving 14 bases between them. Germline V gene lookup returns CDR1 ENHRY and CDR2 SYGVKD. This CDR3 comprises 14 residues. The CDR3 loop is CAISVGGLGSPLHF. The CDR3 DNA sequence: TGTGCCATCAGTGTAGGTGGGCTGGGCTCACCCCTCCACTTT.

In DNA form, the CDR3 reads TGTGCCAGCAGTGAGGGGCTAGCGGGGGGGCTGCGGTACAATGAGCAGTTCTTC. Protein sequence: CASSEGLAGGLRYNEQFF. The chain recombines TRBV9 with TRBJ2-1; 12 bases agree with TRBD2. J lost 4 bases, V lost 5 bases, and 13 bases had no gene match. The CDR3 consists of 18 residues. Germline V gene sequence: CDR1 SGDLS, CDR2 YYNGEE. The variable domain in full, completed from reference TRBV9 and TRBJ2-1, reads DSGVTQTPKHLITATGQRVTLRCSPRSGDLSVYWYQQSLDQGLQFLIQYYNGEERAKGNILERFSAQQFPDLHSELNLSSLELGDSALYFCASSEGLAGGLRYNEQFFGPGTRLTVL.

This clone appeared once. The chain links TRBV3-1 (or the pseudogene TRBV3-2) to TRBJ1-4; D gene ambiguous. The V and J ends lost 3 bases and 8 bases respectively, with 13 bases between them. Germline lookup yields CDR1 LGHDT and CDR2 YNNKEL (reference sequence). The CDR3 spans 14 residues. The CDR3 reads CASSHAFQTEKLFF. DNA for the CDR3: TGTGCCAGCAGCCACGCTTTCCAGACCGAAAAACTGTTTTTT.

The J gene is TRBJ2-7, the V gene TRBV29-1, with D perhaps matching TRBD1 or TRBD2 (7 bases each). V was shortened by 4 bases and J by 6 bases, with 13 bases between the two germline ends. This CDR3 is 12 amino acids long. Looked up from germline, CDR1 is SQVTM and CDR2 is ANQGSEA. The CDR3 sequence: CSVGRGGSEQYF. The CDR3 DNA is TGCAGCGTTGGCAGGGGGGGCTCCGAGCAGTACTTC.

V is TRBV19 and J is TRBJ1-4, with 10 bases that match TRBD1. Germline CDR1 is LNHDA and CDR2 is SQIVND (reference sequence). V shed 10 bases, J shed 2 bases, and the junction held 10 bases outside the gene matches. The CDR3 contains 16 residues. The CDR3 reads CATEKDRGGTNEKLFF. As DNA, the CDR3 is TGTGCCACTGAGAAGGACAGGGGGGGGACTAATGAAAAACTGTTTTTT.